This T cell receptor (beta chain) was retrieved from a study of early T cells in non-severe SARS-CoV-2 infection (dated by TCRdb to the early 2020s). A note on the overall study: TCR sequencing used bulk RNA from unsorted whole blood, so alpha and beta chains could not be paired.

The CDR3 numbers 11 residues from cysteine through phenylalanine. Here the CDR3 DNA is all that survives: 33 bases in frame from base 1. V was cut back by 8 bases and J by 5 bases, leaving a gap of 11 bases between them. Based on the germline V gene, the CDR1 and CDR2 sequences are SQVTM and ANQGSEA. Overall results and qualifications from the work: VDJdb matching was skewed toward anti-spike CD8 responses and likely underestimated virus-specific expansions by missing private and CD4 specificities.

The study was a case-control design nested within a healthcare worker cohort in London, UK, with weekly nasopharyngeal swab PCR tests and blood sampling. Healthcare workers were recruited between 23 and 31 March 2020, during the week of the UK lockdown, and were followed weekly for up to roughly 16 weeks. Library creation used 5' RACE. Sequenced using a NextSeq 500. The TCR library protocol attached unique molecular identifiers to individual cDNA molecules to correct for sequencing error and PCR bias. Both TCR alpha and beta chains were sequenced, and tight co-correlation was observed between alpha and beta sequence abundances in each sample. The original methods were these. V gene, J gene and CDR3 annotation of TCR sequences was performed with Decombinator V4. Expanded TCRs were defined as changing significantly between any two time points under a Poisson model with p below 0.0001. TCR abundances were normalised to the total number of TCRs sequenced per sample and expressed as counts per million. MAIT TCRs were defined by TRAV1-2 paired with TRAJ12, TRAJ20 or TRAJ33, and iNKT TCRs by TRAV10 paired with TRAJ18. VDJdb, accessed on 1 November 2021, was searched for TCRs annotated for CMV, EBV and SARS-CoV-2, and TCRs annotated for more than one antigen were excluded. TCRdb applied fastp at Q25 and MiXCR to the public reads, then kept only in-frame beta chains. Every CDR3 protein is listed once, alongside the most common genes and DNA of its rows. In this record, the V and J calls reflect TCRdb's handling and not the investigators' own analysis. For this sample the table gives about 52,000 distinct CDR3 sequences, of which about 9.9% were detected only once. The ten largest clones represent about a tenth of the sample.

This clonotype was detected many times. Its antigen is currently not known. Base qualities are missing; no much larger clone stands one base away. The material sequenced was whole blood. The receptor was isolated from an adult who was a healthcare worker with PCR-confirmed SARS-CoV-2 infection or an uninfected control (not recorded which). This chain joins TRBV29-1 to TRBJ2-3, with an unclear D gene assignment. The DNA reads TGCAGCACCCATTCCGGAGATACGCAGTATTTT. The translation is CSTHSGDTQYF.